Listed here are 7 T cell receptor beta chains from one sample, sequenced in a study of cytomegalovirus exposure and HLA in healthy donors (dated by TCRdb to 2017 to 2019). The library was produced with the immunoSEQ multiplex PCR assay. For the multiplex PCR, a mixture combining 60 forward primers for TCR Vbeta segments and 13 reverse primers for TCR Jbeta segments was used. In TCRdb, the immuneACCESS table is reduced to in-frame sequences with V and J assigned. These tables do not hold every clone; where another copy was compared, an unresolved V gene accounts for under half, and the others remain unexplained. The table held for this sample gives 65,000 to 95,000 clones. Jointly, the top ten make up roughly 7.4% of the sample. Source material: PBMCs. The receptor source for this set is a female donor in good health and CMV-seropositive.

CDR3 in DNA: TGTGCCAGCAGCGTAGGCGGAGCCAGCTCCTACGAGCAGTACTTC. Translated: CASSVGGASSYEQYF. The V and J genes are TRBV9 and TRBJ2-7; D uncertain. The CDR3 totals 15 residues. Looked up from germline, CDR1 is SGDLS and CDR2 is YYNGEE. The ends were cut back, 0 bases at V and 0 bases at J, with 10 bases in the middle.

The chain combines TRBV18 with TRBJ2-5; 7 bases fit TRBD2. The ends lost 0 bases at V and 2 bases at J; junction bases unmatched: 0. Germline V gives CDR1 KGHSH, CDR2 LQKENI. This CDR3 spans 14 amino acids. CDR3 region: CASSPPGLQETQYF. The DNA for the CDR3 is TGTGCCAGCTCACCACCGGGACTACAAGAGACCCAGTACTTC.

The V and J genes are TRBV11-2 and TRBJ2-2; 12 nucleotides match TRBD2. CDR1 is SGHAT and CDR2 is FQNNGV in the germline V gene. The trim removed 6 bases at V and 4 bases at J, leaving 6 bases unmatched. There are 16 residues in the CDR3. CDR3 bases: TGTGCCAGCAGACGGCTAGCGGGAGGGGTCACCGGGGAGCTGTTTTTT. It specifies CASRRLAGGVTGELFF.

This chain connects TRBV9 to TRBJ2-3; TRBD2 matches at 7 bases. Per germline, CDR1 SGDLS and CDR2 YYNGEE. Trimming took 0 bases from V and 0 from J; bases not matched to a gene: 4. The CDR3 runs 16 residues. This chain's CDR3 is CASSVVDSGSTDTQYF. In DNA, the CDR3 is TGTGCCAGCAGCGTAGTCGATAGCGGGAGCACAGATACGCAGTATTTT.

The CDR3 spells CAWTSGGPEQFF. In nucleotides, the CDR3 is TGTGCCTGGACCTCGGGGGGCCCTGAGCAGTTCTTC. The chain is built from TRBV30 and TRBJ2-1, with a tentative D call TRBD2 (7 bases). Germline lookup yields CDR1 GTSNPN and CDR2 SVGIG (reference sequence). V shed 4 bases and J shed 9 bases, with 13 bases lying between them. The CDR3 totals 12 residues.

V and J are TRBV27 and TRBJ1-1; 8 positions agree with TRBD1. V lost 6 bases, J lost 10 bases, and 13 bases stayed unmatched. CDR1 is MNHEY, CDR2 SMNVEV, per germline (reference sequence). The CDR3 consists of 14 residues. The CDR3 DNA is TGTGCCAGCAGCCCTACGCAGGGGGCCGGTAGAGCTTTCTTT. It is translated as CASSPTQGAGRAFF.

The chain links TRBV9 to TRBJ2-2; 12 bases are shared with TRBD2. CDR1 is SGDLS and CDR2 is YYNGEE in the germline V gene. V lost 0 bases and J lost 2; bases outside the gene matches: 5. The CDR3 loop spans 18 amino acids. The CDR3: CASSVDLAGGPNTGELFF. CDR3 bases: TGTGCCAGCAGCGTAGACCTAGCGGGAGGGCCTAACACCGGGGAGCTGTTTTTT.